These 8 T cell receptor beta chains were all obtained from the same sample, sequenced in a study of radiation and T cells in renal cell carcinoma (dated by TCRdb to about 2020). Read against the paper, the sample's time point label means: tumor resected at nephrectomy. This sample's treatment or condition label indicates: 15 Gy SBRT to primary tumor, nephrectomy 4 weeks later. Library method: the immunoSEQ multiplex PCR assay. Held by TCRdb, this immuneACCESS table contains in-frame sequences only and omits some clones. Under half of the omission traces to an unresolved V gene where checked; the cause of the rest is unknown. Across this sample there are around 4,800 clones, with roughly three fifths seen only once. 53% of the sample comes from the top ten. The sample here was tumor tissue, taken from a patient whose treatment included radiotherapy and nephrectomy. Every receptor here comes from a man aged 55-75 years with renal cell carcinoma.

In this sample, this clone turned up a few times. This chain uses TRBV4-1 with TRBJ2-7; possibly TRBD1 or TRBD2 for D (5 bases each). The CDR3 covers 15 residues. In germline, CDR1 is MGHRA, CDR2 YSYEKL. V shed 6 bases and J shed 10 bases, with 25 bases lying between them. In DNA, the CDR3 is TGCGCCAGCAGTAGAGATATGGGGGTCGGTCAGATCCAGTACTTC. As protein: CASSRDMGVGQIQYF.

This clone was seen a handful of times. The chain has TRBV4-2 and TRBJ1-2, with D perhaps matching TRBD1 (5 bases). Germline CDR1 and CDR2: LGHNA and YNFKEQ. The CDR3 is 16 amino acids. V was trimmed by 1 base and J by 0 bases, leaving 12 bases between them. The CDR3 protein is CASSQGSGGANYGYTF. In nucleotides, the CDR3 is TGTGCCAGCAGCCAAGGGAGTGGGGGGGCTAACTATGGCTACACCTTC.

The J gene is TRBJ1-2, the V gene TRBV5-4, with D tentatively TRBD1 (5 bases). CDR1 SGHNT and CDR2 YYREEE come from the germline V gene (reference sequence). V was pared by 4 bases and J by 6 bases, with 22 bases between. The CDR3 covers 16 residues. The CDR3 is CASSDDLNGGINGYTF. CDR3 nucleotide sequence: TGTGCCAGCAGCGACGACTTGAATGGGGGAATTAATGGCTACACCTTC.

This clone was counted between two and nine times. The chain links TRBV20-1 to TRBJ1-1; no reliable D call. Germline loops: CDR1 DFQATT, CDR2 SNEGSKA (reference sequence). This CDR3 has 11 residues. The CDR3 reads CSRSTDTEAFF. CDR3 bases: TGCAGCCGATCCACAGACACTGAAGCTTTCTTT.

This clone turned up a few times. DNA for the CDR3: TGTGCCACCAGCAGAGATCCTAGCCGGGAGCAGTACTTC. Protein sequence: CATSRDPSREQYF. The chain couples TRBV15 to TRBJ2-7; D is possibly TRBD2 (5 bases). The germline V gene has CDR1 LNHNV and CDR2 YYDKDF (reference sequence). Trimming cost V 0 bases and J 7 bases, with 10 bases left between them. The CDR3 loop spans 13 amino acids.

By proportion, this clone is large. This chain joins TRBV7-6 and TRBJ2-1; D call uncertain. CDR1 and CDR2 (germline): SGHVS, FNYEAQ. CDR3 length: 13 amino acids. Trimming took 8 bases from V and 6 from J, leaving 14 bases between them. The CDR3 loop reads CASGRASGNEQFF. The CDR3 nucleotides read TGTGCCAGCGGTCGCGCGTCAGGCAATGAGCAGTTCTTC.

The CDR3 sequence is CASSPQTGPDEQYF. The DNA of the CDR3 is TGTGCCAGCTCACCACAAACGGGACCCGACGAGCAGTACTTC. V is TRBV18 and J is TRBJ2-7; D possibly uses TRBD1 or TRBD2 (5 bases each). V lost 1 base and J lost 5, with 12 bases in between. The germline gives CDR1 KGHSH, CDR2 LQKENI. This CDR3 is 14 amino acids long.

This chain connects TRBV6-5 to TRBJ2-5; D may be TRBD1 (5 bases). The V and J ends lost 6 bases and 4 bases respectively, with 15 bases between them. Germline values: CDR1 MNHEY, CDR2 SVGAGI. This CDR3 has 14 amino acids. Written as DNA, the CDR3 is TGTGCCAGCAGCGACCAGGGTGGCGGAGAGACCCAGTACTTC. This sequence encodes CASSDQGGGETQYF.